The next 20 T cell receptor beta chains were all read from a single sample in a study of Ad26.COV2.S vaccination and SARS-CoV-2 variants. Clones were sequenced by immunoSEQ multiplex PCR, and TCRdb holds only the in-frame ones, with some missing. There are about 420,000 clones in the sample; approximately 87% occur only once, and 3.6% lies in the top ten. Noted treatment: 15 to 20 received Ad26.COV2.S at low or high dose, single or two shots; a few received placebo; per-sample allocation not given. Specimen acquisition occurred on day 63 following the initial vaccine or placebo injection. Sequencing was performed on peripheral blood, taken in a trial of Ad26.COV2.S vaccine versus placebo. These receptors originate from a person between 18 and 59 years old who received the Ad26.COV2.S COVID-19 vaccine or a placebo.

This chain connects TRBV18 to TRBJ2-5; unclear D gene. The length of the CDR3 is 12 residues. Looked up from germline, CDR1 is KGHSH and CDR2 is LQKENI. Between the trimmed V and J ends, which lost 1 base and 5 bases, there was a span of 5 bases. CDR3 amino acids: CASSPQKETQYF. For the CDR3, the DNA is TGTGCCAGCTCACCACAGAAGGAGACCCAGTACTTC.

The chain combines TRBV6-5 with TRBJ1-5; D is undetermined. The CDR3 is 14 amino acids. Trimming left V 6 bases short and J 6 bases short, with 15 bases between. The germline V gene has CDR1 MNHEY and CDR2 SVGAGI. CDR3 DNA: TGTGCCAGCAGGCCCGCGGGGTTCGGTCAGCCCCAGCATTTT. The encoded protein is CASRPAGFGQPQHF.

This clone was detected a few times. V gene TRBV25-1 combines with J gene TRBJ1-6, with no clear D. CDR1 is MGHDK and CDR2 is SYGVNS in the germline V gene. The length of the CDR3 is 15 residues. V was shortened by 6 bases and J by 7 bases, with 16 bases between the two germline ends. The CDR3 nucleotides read TGTGCCAGCAGGGAGGATTGGGTACGGAATTCACCCCTCCACTTT. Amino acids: CASREDWVRNSPLHF.

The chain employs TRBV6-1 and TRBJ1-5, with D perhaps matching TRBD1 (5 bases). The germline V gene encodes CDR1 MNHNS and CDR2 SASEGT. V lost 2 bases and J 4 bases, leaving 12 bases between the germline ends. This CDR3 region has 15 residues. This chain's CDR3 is CASSEWDGTNQPQHF. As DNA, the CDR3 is TGTGCCAGCAGTGAATGGGACGGGACTAATCAGCCCCAGCATTTT.

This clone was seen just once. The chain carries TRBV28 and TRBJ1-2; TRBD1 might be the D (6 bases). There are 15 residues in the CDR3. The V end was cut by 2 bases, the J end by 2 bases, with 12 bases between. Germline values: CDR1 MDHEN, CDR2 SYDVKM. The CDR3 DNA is TGTGCCAGCAGTTTAGGTCAGGGGTCGAACTATGGCTACACCTTC. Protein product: CASSLGQGSNYGYTF.

DNA for the CDR3: TGTGCCTGGAGTGTACAGGAGAGCAATCAGCCCCAGCATTTT. Protein: CAWSVQESNQPQHF. The gene calls are TRBV30 and TRBJ1-5; maybe TRBD1 (5 bases). The CDR3 spans 14 residues. Germline CDR1 and CDR2: GTSNPN and SVGIG (reference sequence). Trimming stripped 0 bases from V and 1 base from J, with 7 bases between.

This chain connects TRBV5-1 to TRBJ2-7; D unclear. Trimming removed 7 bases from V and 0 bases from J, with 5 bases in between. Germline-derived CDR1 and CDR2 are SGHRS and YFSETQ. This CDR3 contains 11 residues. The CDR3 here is CASRSSYEQYF. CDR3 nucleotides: TGCGCCAGCCGGTCCTCCTACGAGCAGTACTTC.

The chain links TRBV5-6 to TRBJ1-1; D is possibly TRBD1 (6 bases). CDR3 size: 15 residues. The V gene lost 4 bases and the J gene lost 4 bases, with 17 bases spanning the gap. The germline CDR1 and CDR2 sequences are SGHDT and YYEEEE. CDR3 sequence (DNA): TGTGCCAGCAGCCGTTTCGTCACAGGGACCACTGAAGCTTTCTTT. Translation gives CASSRFVTGTTEAFF.

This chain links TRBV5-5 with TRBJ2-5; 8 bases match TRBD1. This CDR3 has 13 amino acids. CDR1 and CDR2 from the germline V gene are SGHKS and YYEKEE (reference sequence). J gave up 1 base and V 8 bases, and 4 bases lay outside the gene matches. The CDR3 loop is CASAQGVQETQYF. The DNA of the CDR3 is TGTGCCAGTGCACAGGGGGTCCAAGAGACCCAGTACTTC.

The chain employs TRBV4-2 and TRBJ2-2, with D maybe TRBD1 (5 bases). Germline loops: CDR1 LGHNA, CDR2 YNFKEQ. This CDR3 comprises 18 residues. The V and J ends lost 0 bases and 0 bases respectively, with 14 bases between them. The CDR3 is CASSQEPGFGANTGELFF. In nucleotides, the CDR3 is TGTGCCAGCAGCCAAGAACCAGGGTTTGGAGCGAACACCGGGGAGCTGTTTTTT.

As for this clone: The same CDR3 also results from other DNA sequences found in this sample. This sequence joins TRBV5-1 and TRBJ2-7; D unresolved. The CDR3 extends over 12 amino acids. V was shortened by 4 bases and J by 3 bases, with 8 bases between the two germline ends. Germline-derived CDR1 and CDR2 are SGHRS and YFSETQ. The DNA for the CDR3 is TGCGCCAGCAGCCTTGACAACTACGAGCAGTACTTC. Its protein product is CASSLDNYEQYF.

As DNA, the CDR3 is TGTGCCTGGAGTCTGCCAGGGGGCACAGATACGCAGTATTTT. This translates into CAWSLPGGTDTQYF. The gene calls are TRBV30 and TRBJ2-3; D might be TRBD1 (6 bases). This CDR3 region has 14 residues. Trimming removed 2 bases at V and 1 base at J, with 10 bases between. Germline CDR1 GTSNPN, CDR2 SVGIG (reference sequence).

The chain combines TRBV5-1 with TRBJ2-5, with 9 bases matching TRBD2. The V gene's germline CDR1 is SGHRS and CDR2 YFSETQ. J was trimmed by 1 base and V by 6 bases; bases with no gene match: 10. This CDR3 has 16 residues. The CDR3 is CASKPLVSGGQETQYF. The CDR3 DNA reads TGCGCCAGCAAACCACTGGTTAGCGGGGGCCAAGAGACCCAGTACTTC.

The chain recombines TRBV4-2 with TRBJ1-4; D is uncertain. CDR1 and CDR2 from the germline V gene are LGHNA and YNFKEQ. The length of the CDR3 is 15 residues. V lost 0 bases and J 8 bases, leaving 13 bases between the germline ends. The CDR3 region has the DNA TGTGCCAGCAGCCAAGATGCGCTCGTTACCGAAAAACTGTTTTTT. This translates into CASSQDALVTEKLFF.

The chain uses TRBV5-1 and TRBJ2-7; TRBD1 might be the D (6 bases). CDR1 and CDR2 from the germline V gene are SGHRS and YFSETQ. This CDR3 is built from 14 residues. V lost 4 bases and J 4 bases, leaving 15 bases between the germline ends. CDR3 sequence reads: CASSVGHPDYEQYF. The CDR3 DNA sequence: TGCGCCAGCAGCGTGGGACACCCAGATTACGAGCAGTACTTC.

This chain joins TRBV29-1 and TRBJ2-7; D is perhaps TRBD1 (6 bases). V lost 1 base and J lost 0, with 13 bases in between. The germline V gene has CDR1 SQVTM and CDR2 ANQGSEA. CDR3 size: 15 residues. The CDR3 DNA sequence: TGCAGCGTTGAAGGGGCAGGGGTTAGCTCCTACGAGCAGTACTTC. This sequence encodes CSVEGAGVSSYEQYF.

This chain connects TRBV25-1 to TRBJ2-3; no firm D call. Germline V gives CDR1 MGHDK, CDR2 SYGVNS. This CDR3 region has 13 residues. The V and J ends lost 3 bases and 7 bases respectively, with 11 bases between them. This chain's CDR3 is CASSDPGVNTQYF. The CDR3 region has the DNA TGTGCCAGCAGTGATCCTGGTGTAAATACGCAGTATTTT.

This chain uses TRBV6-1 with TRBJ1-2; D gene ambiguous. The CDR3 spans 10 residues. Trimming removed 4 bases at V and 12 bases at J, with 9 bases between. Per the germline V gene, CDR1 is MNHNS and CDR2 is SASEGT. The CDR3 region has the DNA TGTGCCAGCAGTGGAGCTAAGGACACCTTC. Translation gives CASSGAKDTF.

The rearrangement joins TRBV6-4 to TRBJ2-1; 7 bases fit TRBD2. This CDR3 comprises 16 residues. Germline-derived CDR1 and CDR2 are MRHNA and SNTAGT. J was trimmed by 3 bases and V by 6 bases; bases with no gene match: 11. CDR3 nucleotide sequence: TGTGCCAGCAGCCTTGGTGGCGGGGGATACTACAATGAGCAGTTCTTC. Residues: CASSLGGGGYYNEQFF.

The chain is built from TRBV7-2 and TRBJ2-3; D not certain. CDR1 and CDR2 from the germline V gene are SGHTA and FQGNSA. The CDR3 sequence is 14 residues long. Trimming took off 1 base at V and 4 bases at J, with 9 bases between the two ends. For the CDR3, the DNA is TGTGCCAGCAGCTTAGAATTGCTAGCAGATACGCAGTATTTT. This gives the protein CASSLELLADTQYF. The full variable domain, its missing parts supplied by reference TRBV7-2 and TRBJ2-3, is GAGVSQSPSNKVTEKGKDVELRCDPISGHTALYWYRQSLGQGLEFLIYFQGNSAPDKSGLPSDRFSAERTGGSVSTLTIQRTQQEDSAVYLCASSLELLADTQYFGPGTRLTVL.